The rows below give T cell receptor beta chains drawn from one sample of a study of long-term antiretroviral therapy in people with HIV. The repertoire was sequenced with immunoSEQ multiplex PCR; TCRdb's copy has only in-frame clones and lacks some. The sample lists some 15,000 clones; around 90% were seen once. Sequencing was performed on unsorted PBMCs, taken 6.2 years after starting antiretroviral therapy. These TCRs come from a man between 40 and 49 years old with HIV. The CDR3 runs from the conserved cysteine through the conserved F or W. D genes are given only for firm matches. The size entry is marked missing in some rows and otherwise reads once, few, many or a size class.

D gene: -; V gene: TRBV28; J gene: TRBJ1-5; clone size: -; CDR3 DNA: TGTGCCAGCACCATCTTCGGGGCGAGTCAGCCCCAGCATTTT; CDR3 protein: CASTIFGASQPQHF
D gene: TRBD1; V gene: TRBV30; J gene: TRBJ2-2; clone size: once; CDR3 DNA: TGTGCCTGTAGACAGGGGGCACTGAACACCGGGGAGCTGTTTTTT; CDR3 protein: CACRQGALNTGELFF
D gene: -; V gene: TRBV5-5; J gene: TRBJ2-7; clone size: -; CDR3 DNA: TGTGCCAGCAGCTTGGTGGGTTCATACGAGCAGTACTTC; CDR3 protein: CASSLVGSYEQYF
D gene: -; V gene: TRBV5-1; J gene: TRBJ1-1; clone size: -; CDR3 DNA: TGCGCCAGCAGCTTGGTCAGGGGGAACACTGAAGCTTTCTTT; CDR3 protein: CASSLVRGNTEAFF
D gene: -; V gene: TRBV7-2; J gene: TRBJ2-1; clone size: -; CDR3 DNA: TGTGCCAGCAGTATCCTAGCGTCGGCTGAGCAGTTCTTC; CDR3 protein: CASSILASAEQFF
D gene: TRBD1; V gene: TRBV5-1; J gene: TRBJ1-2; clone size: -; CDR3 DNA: TGCGCCAGCAGCTTGGACGGGCAGGGGGCCTATGGCTACACCTTC; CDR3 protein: CASSLDGQGAYGYTF
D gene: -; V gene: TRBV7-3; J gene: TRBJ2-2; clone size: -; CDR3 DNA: TGTGCCAGCAGCTTAACGGGGGTCGGGGAGCTGTTTTTT; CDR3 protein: CASSLTGVGELFF
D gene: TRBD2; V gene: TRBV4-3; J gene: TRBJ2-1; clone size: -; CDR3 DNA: TGCGCCAGCAGCCTCCGCGGGGGCTCCTACAATGAGCAGTTCTTC; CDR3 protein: CASSLRGGSYNEQFF
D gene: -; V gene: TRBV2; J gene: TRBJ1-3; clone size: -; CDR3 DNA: TGTGCCAGCAAGGAGAAGGGGATGGGTCTTGGAAACACCATATATTTT; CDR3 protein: CASKEKGMGLGNTIYF
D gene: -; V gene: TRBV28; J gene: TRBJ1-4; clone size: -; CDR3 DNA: TGTGCCAGCAGGCTTAGGGTAAATGAAAAACTGTTTTTT; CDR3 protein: CASRLRVNEKLFF